This T cell receptor beta chain was sequenced during a study of blood T cells in healthy people across ages. This clonotype came up a few times. The antigen is undetermined. A read error may produce the germline difference seen at one junction end. Then a second PCR, running about 7 to 11 cycles, was carried out with a sample-barcoded 5' primer and a J-beta primer mix. A single record per CDR3 protein comes from TCRdb applying MiXCR to the 5' RACE reads. This sample yields under 1,100,000 distinct CDR3 sequences, of which approximately 25% are seen a single time; approximately 0.7% belongs to the top ten. Points from the study as a whole: Higher diversity, along with more naive CD4+ cells, distinguished long-lived donors from aged donors.

Per the germline V gene, CDR1 is MDHEN and CDR2 is SYDVKM. This CDR3 has 16 amino acids. Separately, the same data were catalogued under a study of T cells of mothers and their children. That source reports: Extraction yielded RNA that went, in full, into cDNA synthesis at around 1.6 ug per 15 ul. Mothers yielded over 8.5 million CDR3 reads, children about 3.1 million each. No clones detected were persistent microchimeric T cell clones.

The receptor was derived from a girl aged 2-10 years in good health. The sample taken for sequencing was blood. The chain carries TRBV28 and TRBJ2-6; tentatively, D is TRBD2 (7 bases). The CDR3 region has the DNA TGTGCCAGCAGCCACGACACATTGGCGGGGGCCAACGTCCCGACTTTC. This translates into CASSHDTLAGANVPTF.